The 8 T cell receptor beta chains given below trace back to one sample, sequenced in a study of T cell responses to AZD1222 COVID-19 vaccine. Profiled with immunoSEQ multiplex PCR; TCRdb holds only in-frame clones, not every one. The sample has about 85,000 clones, approximately 86% seen once; the top ten hold about 8%. Here the sequenced sample was peripheral blood, taken on day 0 of AZD1222 vaccination. Receptors originate from an adult in good health.

The chain employs TRBV7-2 and TRBJ1-4; D ambiguous. Germline CDR1 is SGHTA and CDR2 is FQGNSA. CDR3 length: 16 residues. Trimming stripped 0 bases from V and 0 bases from J, with 8 bases between. Written as DNA, the CDR3 is TGTGCCAGCAGCTTAGCCACCTCTTCAACTAATGAAAAACTGTTTTTT. Translation gives CASSLATSSTNEKLFF.

The chain joins TRBV27 to TRBJ2-7; no clear D. Per germline, CDR1 MNHEY and CDR2 SMNVEV (reference sequence). This CDR3 contains 15 residues. The V and J ends lost 5 bases and 0 bases respectively, with 14 bases between them. CDR3 in amino acids: CASSPSTSGSYEQYF. The CDR3 nucleotides read TGTGCCAGCAGTCCCTCCACGTCCGGCTCCTACGAGCAGTACTTC.

The chain employs TRBV14 and TRBJ1-1, with TRBD1 as a possible D gene (5 bases). This CDR3 has 14 amino acids. The V end lost 4 bases, the J end lost 4 bases, and 13 bases lay between the germline ends. Germline loops: CDR1 SGHDN, CDR2 FVKESK. CDR3 region: CASSRERQSTEAFF. DNA for the CDR3: TGTGCCAGCAGCCGAGAAAGACAGAGCACTGAAGCTTTCTTT.

Written as DNA, the CDR3 is TGTGCCTGGAGGGATAATAATTCACCCCTCCACTTT. As protein: CAWRDNNSPLHF. The chain employs TRBV30 and TRBJ1-6; D call uncertain. V was pared by 3 bases and J by 5 bases, with 5 bases between. This CDR3 is 12 amino acids long. CDR1 is GTSNPN, CDR2 SVGIG, per germline (reference sequence).

The rearrangement joins TRBV10-3 to TRBJ2-3, with 9 bases lining up with TRBD1. The V and J ends lost 0 bases and 6 bases, in that order; junction bases with no gene match: 10. This CDR3 region has 17 residues. The germline V gene has CDR1 ENHRY and CDR2 SYGVKD. DNA for the CDR3: TGTGCCATCAGTGAGTCGGACAGGGGAACCTTCGGGGATACGCAGTATTTT. Its protein is CAISESDRGTFGDTQYF.

A single count supports this clone. CDR3 coding DNA: TGTGCCAGCAGCCCCCGAGGGGTGGGCACCGGGGAGCTGTTTTTT. Amino acid sequence: CASSPRGVGTGELFF. The chain carries TRBV9 and TRBJ2-2, with D tentatively TRBD1 or TRBD2 (5 bases each). Germline CDR1 reads SGDLS; CDR2 reads YYNGEE. Trimming left V 4 bases short and J 4 bases short, with 14 bases between. The CDR3 loop spans 15 amino acids.

V usage is TRBV4-1 and J usage is TRBJ2-7, with 7 bases aligning to TRBD2. From germline, CDR1 is MGHRA and CDR2 YSYEKL. The CDR3 is 15 amino acids. The junction had 8 bases not matched to a gene; V was cut back by 2 bases and J by 4 bases. CDR3 protein: CASSQSAGDHYEQYF. DNA of the CDR3: TGCGCCAGCAGCCAATCCGCGGGAGACCATTACGAGCAGTACTTC.

V usage is TRBV18 and J usage is TRBJ1-5; D gene unclear. V lost 1 base and J lost 7, with 17 bases in between. There are 16 residues in the CDR3. Germline values: CDR1 KGHSH, CDR2 LQKENI. CDR3 residues: CASSPLSRGPGQPQHF. As DNA, the CDR3 is TGTGCCAGCTCACCACTCTCTCGAGGGCCGGGGCAGCCCCAGCATTTT.